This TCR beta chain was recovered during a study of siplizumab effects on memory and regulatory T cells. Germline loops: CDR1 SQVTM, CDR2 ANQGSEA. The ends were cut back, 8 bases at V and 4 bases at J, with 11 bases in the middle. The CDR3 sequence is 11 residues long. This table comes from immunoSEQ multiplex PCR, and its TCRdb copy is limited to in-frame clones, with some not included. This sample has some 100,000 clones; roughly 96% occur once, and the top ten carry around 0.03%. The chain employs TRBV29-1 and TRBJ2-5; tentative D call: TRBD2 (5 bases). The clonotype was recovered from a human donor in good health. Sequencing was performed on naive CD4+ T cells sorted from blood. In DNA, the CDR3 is TGCAGCCAAATACGGGGAGAGACCCAGTACTTC. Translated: CSQIRGETQYF.